This TCR beta chain was captured in a study of blood T cell repertoires in COVID-19. Clones were sequenced by immunoSEQ multiplex PCR, and TCRdb holds only the in-frame ones, with some missing. Of around 310,000 clones listed, roughly 91% are singletons. The CDR3 totals 13 residues. CDR1 and CDR2 (germline): SGHRS, YFSETQ. The V end was cut by 0 bases, the J end by 3 bases, with 7 bases between. Recovered status in Cohort 3 required two negative PCRs, clearance, or symptom resolution. V gene TRBV5-1 combines with J gene TRBJ2-7; TRBD1 is a possible D gene (6 bases). The TCR sequence derives from a young woman who had recovered from COVID-19. The sequenced sample consisted of PBMCs or T cells enriched from blood (not recorded which). The CDR3 DNA is TGCGCCAGCAGCTTGGGACAGGTCTACGAGCAGTACTTC. Translating it yields CASSLGQVYEQYF.